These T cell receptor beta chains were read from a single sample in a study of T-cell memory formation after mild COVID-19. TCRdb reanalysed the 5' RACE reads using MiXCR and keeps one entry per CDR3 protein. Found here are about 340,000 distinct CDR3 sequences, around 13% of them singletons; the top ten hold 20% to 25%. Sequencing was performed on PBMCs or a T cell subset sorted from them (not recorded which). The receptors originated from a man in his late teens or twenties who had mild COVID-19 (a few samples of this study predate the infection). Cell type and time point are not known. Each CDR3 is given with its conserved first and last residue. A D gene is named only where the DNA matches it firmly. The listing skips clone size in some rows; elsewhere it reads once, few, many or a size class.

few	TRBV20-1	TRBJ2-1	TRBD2	CSALLAGETYNEQFF	TGCAGTGCACTCCTAGCGGGGGAAACCTACAATGAGCAGTTCTTC
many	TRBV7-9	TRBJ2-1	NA	CASSPDNNEQFF	TGTGCCAGCAGCCCTGACAACAATGAGCAGTTCTTC
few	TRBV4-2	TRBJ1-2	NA	CASSQGGPRSGTPGYTF	TGTGCCAGCAGCCAAGGGGGACCGCGGAGCGGGACCCCTGGCTACACCTTC
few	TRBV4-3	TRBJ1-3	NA	CASSPTLTVELYSRNTIYF	TGCGCCAGCAGCCCCACCCTAACAGTTGAGTTATATTCTCGAAACACCATATATTTT
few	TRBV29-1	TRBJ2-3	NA	CSVEEVVATQYF	TGCAGCGTTGAAGAGGTCGTGGCCACGCAGTATTTT
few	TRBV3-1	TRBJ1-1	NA	CASTQGLDTEAFF	TGTGCCAGCACCCAAGGCCTGGACACTGAAGCTTTCTTT
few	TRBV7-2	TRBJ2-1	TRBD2	CASSSRLAGNNEQFF	TGTGCCAGCAGCTCCCGACTAGCGGGCAACAATGAGCAGTTCTTC
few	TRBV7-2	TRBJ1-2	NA	CASSTSTGTNYGYTF	TGTGCCAGCAGCACCTCAACAGGGACTAACTATGGCTACACCTTC
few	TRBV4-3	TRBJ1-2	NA	CASSQDRYRGGHYGYTF	TGCGCCAGCAGCCAAGATCGCTACCGGGGTGGCCACTATGGCTACACCTTC
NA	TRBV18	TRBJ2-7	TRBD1	CASSPPRDRDEQYF	TGTGCCAGCTCACCTCCCAGGGACAGGGACGAGCAGTACTTC
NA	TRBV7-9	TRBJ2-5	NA	CASSAERREETQYF	TGTGCCAGCAGTGCAGAACGACGGGAGGAGACCCAGTACTTC
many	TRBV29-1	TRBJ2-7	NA	CSVVWDYEQYF	TGCAGCGTCGTTTGGGACTACGAGCAGTACTTC
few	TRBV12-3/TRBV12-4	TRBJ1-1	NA	CASSRTEKNTEAFF	TGTGCCAGCAGTAGGACAGAGAAGAACACTGAAGCTTTCTTT
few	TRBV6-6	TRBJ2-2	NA	CASSYPGTRNTGELFF	TGTGCCAGCAGTTACCCCGGGACAAGAAACACCGGGGAGCTGTTTTTT
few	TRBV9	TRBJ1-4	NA	CASSVPGEKLFF	TGTGCCAGCAGCGTCCCAGGTGAAAAACTGTTTTTT
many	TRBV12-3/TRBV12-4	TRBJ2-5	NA	CASSFQGSETQYF	TGTGCCAGCAGTTTTCAGGGGTCAGAGACCCAGTACTTC
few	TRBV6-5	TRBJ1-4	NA	CASRDVFNEKLFF	TGTGCCAGCAGGGACGTCTTTAATGAAAAACTGTTTTTT
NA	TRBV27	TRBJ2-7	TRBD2	CASNAHGGADEQYF	TGTGCCAGCAATGCACACGGGGGGGCCGACGAGCAGTACTTC
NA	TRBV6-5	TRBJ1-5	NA	CASSYVIGGQPQHF	TGTGCCAGCAGTTACGTTATAGGGGGTCAGCCCCAGCATTTT
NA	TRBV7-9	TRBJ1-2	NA	CASSKTAYGYTF	TGTGCCAGCAGCAAGACAGCTTATGGCTACACCTTC
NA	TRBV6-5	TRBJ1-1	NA	CASSYGSAATEAFF	TGTGCCAGCAGTTATGGGAGCGCCGCCACTGAAGCTTTCTTT
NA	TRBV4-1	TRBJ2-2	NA	CASSQGRTKANTGELFF	TGCGCCAGCAGCCAAGGACGTACGAAGGCGAACACCGGGGAGCTGTTTTTT
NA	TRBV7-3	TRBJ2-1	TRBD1	CASSLTPLGQEDEQFF	TGTGCCAGCAGCTTAACCCCCTTGGGACAGGAGGATGAGCAGTTCTTC
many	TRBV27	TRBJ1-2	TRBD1	CASSTLRGDGYTF	TGTGCCAGCAGTACGCTCAGGGGGGACGGCTACACCTTC
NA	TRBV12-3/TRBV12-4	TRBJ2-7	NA	CASRLGDEQYF	TGTGCCAGCAGGTTGGGGGACGAGCAGTACTTC
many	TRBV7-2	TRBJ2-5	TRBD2	CASSRLAGPGETQYF	TGTGCCAGCAGCAGACTAGCGGGGCCAGGGGAGACCCAGTACTTC
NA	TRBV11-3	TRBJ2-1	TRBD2	CASSLRSSGGAGEQFF	TGTGCCAGCAGCTTAAGATCTAGCGGGGGGGCCGGTGAGCAGTTCTTC
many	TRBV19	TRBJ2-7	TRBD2	CASRGLAGSYEQYF	TGTGCCAGTAGAGGACTAGCGGGATCCTACGAGCAGTACTTC
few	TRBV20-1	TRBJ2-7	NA	CSARPRSSYEQYF	TGCAGTGCTAGGCCCCGGAGCTCCTACGAGCAGTACTTC
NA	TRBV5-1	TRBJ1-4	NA	CASRMGPLGAGEKLFF	TGCGCCAGCAGGATGGGCCCCCTTGGGGCTGGTGAAAAACTGTTTTTT
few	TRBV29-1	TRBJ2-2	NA	CSVEDRGRSGGELFF	TGCAGCGTTGAAGATCGGGGTCGTAGCGGCGGGGAGCTGTTTTTT
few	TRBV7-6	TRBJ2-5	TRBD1	CASSIDRDETQYF	TGTGCCAGCAGCATAGACAGGGATGAGACCCAGTACTTC
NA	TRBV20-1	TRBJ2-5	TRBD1	CSAEVMGQGTETQYF	TGCAGTGCCGAAGTCATGGGACAGGGAACAGAGACCCAGTACTTC
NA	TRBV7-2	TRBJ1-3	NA	CASSLARGGGTIYF	TGTGCCAGCAGCTTAGCCCGTGGTGGAGGAACCATATATTTT
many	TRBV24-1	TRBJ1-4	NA	CATSDPTVRKLFF	TGTGCCACCAGTGACCCGACAGTCAGAAAACTGTTTTTT
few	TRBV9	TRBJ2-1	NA	CASSVVPTSSNEQFF	TGTGCCAGCAGCGTAGTACCGACGAGTTCCAATGAGCAGTTCTTC
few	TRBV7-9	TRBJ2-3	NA	CASSLSVDTDTQYF	TGTGCCAGCAGCCTATCGGTCGACACAGATACGCAGTATTTT
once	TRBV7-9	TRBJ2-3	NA	CASSSKLGTDTQYF	TGTGCCAGCAGCTCTAAGTTGGGCACAGATACGCAGTATTTT
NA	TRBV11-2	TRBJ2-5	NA	CASSLELVASETQYF	TGTGCCAGCAGCTTGGAATTGGTAGCGTCAGAGACCCAGTACTTC
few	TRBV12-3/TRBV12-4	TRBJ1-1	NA	CASSLDFGGFATTEAFF	TGTGCCAGCAGTTTAGACTTCGGGGGTTTCGCCACCACTGAAGCTTTCTTT
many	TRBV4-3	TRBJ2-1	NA	CASSQVANEQFF	TGCGCCAGCAGCCAAGTTGCCAATGAGCAGTTCTTC
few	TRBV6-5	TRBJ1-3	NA	CASSITGPSGNTIYF	TGTGCCAGCAGTATAACAGGGCCCTCTGGAAACACCATATATTTT
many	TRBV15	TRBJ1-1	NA	CATSRVGGAGTEAFF	TGTGCCACCAGCAGAGTGGGGGGGGCCGGGACTGAAGCTTTCTTT
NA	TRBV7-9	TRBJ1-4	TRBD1	CASSLERQGHEKLFF	TGTGCCAGCAGCTTAGAGAGACAGGGACATGAAAAACTGTTTTTT
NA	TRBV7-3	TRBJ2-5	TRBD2	CASSPGRLAGEETQYF	TGTGCCAGCAGCCCAGGGAGACTAGCGGGGGAAGAGACCCAGTACTTC
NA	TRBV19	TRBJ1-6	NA	CASRNTESSYNSPLHF	TGTGCCAGTCGCAACACGGAGAGCTCCTATAATTCACCCCTCCACTTT
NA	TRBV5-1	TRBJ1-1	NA	CASSLAGQNTEAFF	TGCGCCAGCAGCTTGGCCGGGCAGAACACTGAAGCTTTCTTT
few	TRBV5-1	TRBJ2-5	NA	CASSSPSQGRGMETQYF	TGCGCCAGCAGCTCCCCTTCGCAGGGGCGGGGTATGGAGACCCAGTACTTC
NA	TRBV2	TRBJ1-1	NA	CASSDLGRNTEAFF	TGTGCCAGCAGTGACCTAGGGAGGAACACTGAAGCTTTCTTT
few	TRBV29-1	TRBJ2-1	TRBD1	CSVPLGGQGFF	TGCAGCGTCCCACTGGGAGGACAGGGGTTCTTC
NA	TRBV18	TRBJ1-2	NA	CASSPQSNYGYTF	TGTGCCAGCTCACCACAATCAAACTATGGCTACACCTTC
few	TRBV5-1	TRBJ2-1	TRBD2	CASSLESSGASEQFF	TGCGCCAGCAGCTTGGAATCCAGCGGGGCGAGTGAGCAGTTCTTC
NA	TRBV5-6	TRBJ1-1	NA	CASSLSSPTVYFMNTEAFF	TGTGCCAGCAGCTTGTCGAGCCCGACAGTTTACTTTATGAACACTGAAGCTTTCTTT